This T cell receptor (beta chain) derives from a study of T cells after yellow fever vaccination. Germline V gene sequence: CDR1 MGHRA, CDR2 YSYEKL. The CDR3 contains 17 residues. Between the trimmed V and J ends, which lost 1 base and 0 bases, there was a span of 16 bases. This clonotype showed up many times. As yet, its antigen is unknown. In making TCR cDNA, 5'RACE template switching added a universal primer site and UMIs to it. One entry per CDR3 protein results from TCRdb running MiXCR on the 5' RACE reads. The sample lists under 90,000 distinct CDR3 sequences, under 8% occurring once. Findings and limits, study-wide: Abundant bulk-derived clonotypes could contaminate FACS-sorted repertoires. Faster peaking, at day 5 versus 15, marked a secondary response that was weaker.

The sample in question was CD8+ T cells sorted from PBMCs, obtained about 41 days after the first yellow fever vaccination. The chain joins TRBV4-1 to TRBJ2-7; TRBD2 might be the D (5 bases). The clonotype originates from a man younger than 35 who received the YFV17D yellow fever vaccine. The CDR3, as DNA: TGCGCCAGCAGCCAAGCCCCTGAGCGGCCAAGCTCCTACGAGCAGTACTTC. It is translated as CASSQAPERPSSYEQYF.